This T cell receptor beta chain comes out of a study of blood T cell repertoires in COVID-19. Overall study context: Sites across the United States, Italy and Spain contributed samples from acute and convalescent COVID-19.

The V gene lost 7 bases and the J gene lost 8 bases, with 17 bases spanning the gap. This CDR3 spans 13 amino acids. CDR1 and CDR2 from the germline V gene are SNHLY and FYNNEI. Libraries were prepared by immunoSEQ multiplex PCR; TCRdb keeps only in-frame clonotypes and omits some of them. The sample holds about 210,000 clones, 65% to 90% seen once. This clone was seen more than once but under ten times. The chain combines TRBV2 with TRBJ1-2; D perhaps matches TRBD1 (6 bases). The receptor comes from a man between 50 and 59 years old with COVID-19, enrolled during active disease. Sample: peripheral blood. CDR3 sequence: CASNPQGPQGYTF. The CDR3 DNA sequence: TGTGCCAGCAACCCACAGGGACCGCAAGGCTACACCTTC.